Listed here are 9 T cell receptor beta chains from one sample, sequenced in a study of technical replicates of blood from several donors. Assay used: immunoSEQ multiplex PCR; TCRdb lists only in-frame clones, some missing. The data show some 68,000 clones, around nine tenths seen once. Input material: T cells isolated from PBMCs. These receptors were collected from a human donor in good health.

The chain combines TRBV5-6 with TRBJ1-3, with no clear D. The CDR3 runs 15 residues. Trimming took 0 bases from V and 0 from J, leaving 7 bases between them. Germline V gene lookup returns CDR1 SGHDT and CDR2 YYEEEE. In DNA, the CDR3 is TGTGCCAGCAGCTTGGGTCCAGTCTCTGGAAACACCATATATTTT. Encoded protein: CASSLGPVSGNTIYF.

This chain connects TRBV7-8 to TRBJ2-7, with D possibly matching TRBD1 (6 bases). The germline V gene has CDR1 SGHVS and CDR2 FQNEAQ. V lost 7 bases and J 3 bases, leaving 7 bases between the germline ends. The CDR3 is made up of 11 amino acids. The CDR3 is CASMDSYEQYF. The CDR3 coding sequence is TGTGCCAGCATGGACAGCTACGAGCAGTACTTC.

V is TRBV29-1 and J is TRBJ2-5; 10 bases map to TRBD2. The CDR3 contains 13 residues. The germline V gene has CDR1 SQVTM and CDR2 ANQGSEA. With V trimmed by 2 bases and J by 5 bases, 2 bases remained unmatched. CDR3 amino acids: CSVELAGDETQYF. Here the CDR3 DNA reads TGCAGCGTTGAACTAGCGGGAGACGAGACCCAGTACTTC.

The chain has TRBV5-1 and TRBJ2-3; 16 bases agree with TRBD2. Germline loops: CDR1 SGHRS, CDR2 YFSETQ. V shed 0 bases, J shed 2 bases, and the junction held 6 bases outside the gene matches. This CDR3 has 19 residues. The CDR3 nucleotides are TGCGCCAGCAGCTTGGCCGGGACTAGCGGGAGGGTGATCACAGATACGCAGTATTTT. It specifies CASSLAGTSGRVITDTQYF.

The chain carries TRBV7-9 and TRBJ1-2; 8 bases fit TRBD1. Germline V gene data show CDR1 as SEHNR and CDR2 as FQNEAQ (reference sequence). J gave up 3 bases and V 4 bases, and 10 bases lay outside the gene matches. The CDR3 totals 16 residues. CDR3 sequence: CASSYPGGASHYGYTF. CDR3 DNA: TGTGCCAGCAGCTATCCAGGGGGCGCGTCCCACTATGGCTACACCTTC.

The chain links TRBV4-1 to TRBJ1-4, with D maybe TRBD1 (5 bases). From germline, CDR1 is MGHRA and CDR2 YSYEKL. With 0 bases removed from V and 1 base from J, the gap between germline ends came to 9 bases. The CDR3 contains 16 residues. This CDR3 reads CASSQDKGRTNEKLFF. DNA for the CDR3: TGCGCCAGCAGCCAAGATAAGGGGCGAACTAATGAAAAACTGTTTTTT.

The rearrangement links TRBV9 to TRBJ2-4, with 8 bases that match TRBD1. Germline V lookup: CDR1 SGDLS, CDR2 YYNGEE. Unmatched junction bases numbered 11, after V lost 0 bases and J lost 0 bases. This CDR3 contains 19 residues. DNA of the CDR3: TGTGCCAGCAGCGTAGAAGGGACAGGAATAAGTCTAGCCAAAAACATTCAGTACTTC. Amino acid sequence: CASSVEGTGISLAKNIQYF.

This sequence joins TRBV18 and TRBJ1-1, with D possibly matching TRBD1 (6 bases). Trimming stripped 9 bases from V and 2 bases from J, with 16 bases between. Per germline, CDR1 KGHSH and CDR2 LQKENI. CDR3 size: 14 residues. The CDR3: CASHPQGLNTEAFF. DNA of the CDR3: TGTGCCAGTCACCCCCAGGGGCTCAACACTGAAGCTTTCTTT.

Only a few counts were recorded for this clone. The chain uses TRBV29-1 and TRBJ1-1, with 8 positions matching TRBD1. The CDR3 sequence is 13 residues long. CDR1 is SQVTM and CDR2 is ANQGSEA in the germline V gene. J was trimmed by 5 bases and V by 5 bases; bases with no gene match: 7. CDR3 loop: CSVHTTGATEAFF. CDR3 nucleotide sequence: TGCAGCGTTCACACGACAGGGGCGACTGAAGCTTTCTTT.